This T cell receptor beta chain was captured by sequencing in a study of T cell repertoires in cytomegalovirus infection. This clonotype was counted a few times. TCRdb re-called the reads through MiXCR, storing one row per CDR3 protein. The sample comprises 680,000 or so distinct CDR3 sequences, 35% of which are singletons, and about 2.8% rests with the top ten. Sequences were obtained from PBMCs. The receptor comes from a human donor in good health (CMV status not recorded). Some clones in this sample may be carry-over from other donors' samples.

In DNA, the CDR3 is TGTGCCAGCAGCCCCGCACGGAGCGGGAGTAGCACAGATACGCAGTATTTT. It encodes CASSPARSGSSTDTQYF. The rearrangement uses TRBV5-4 and TRBJ2-3, with 8 nucleotides matching TRBD2. This CDR3 is 17 amino acids long. Germline CDR1 is SGHNT and CDR2 is YYREEE (reference sequence). With V trimmed by 4 bases and J by 0 bases, 10 bases remained unmatched.